A single sample is the source of the 9 T cell receptor beta chains below, sequenced in a study of breast tumors, draining lymph nodes, adjacent tissues. Axillary draining lymph nodes of breast cancer patients supplied the node samples. TCRdb used MiXCR to reprocess the multiplex PCR reads, holding one entry per CDR3 protein. The top ten hold 0.85% to 1.3% of the sample, which has about 300,000 distinct CDR3 sequences, about 30% seen once. Sequenced: axillary lymph node tissue. Receptors were obtained from a female donor with breast cancer. Some clones in this sample may be carry-over from other donors' samples.

This clonotype has only a few counts. This rearrangement joins TRBV27 to TRBJ2-5; the match to TRBD1 covers 7 bases. V gave up 6 bases and J gave up 7 bases; unmatched junction bases: 11. The CDR3 runs to 14 residues. Germline V gene sequence: CDR1 MNHEY, CDR2 SMNVEV (reference sequence). The CDR3 coding sequence is TGTGCCAGCAGAACGGGCCGGGACAGATTGACCCAGTACTTC. It specifies CASRTGRDRLTQYF.

Many counts were recorded for this clonotype. CDR3 region: CAISGVRNEQYF. For the CDR3, the DNA is TGTGCCATCTCAGGGGTGAGGAACGAGCAGTACTTC. This rearrangement joins TRBV10-3 to TRBJ2-7; D might be TRBD1 (6 bases). The germline gives CDR1 ENHRY, CDR2 SYGVKD. The V end was cut by 8 bases, the J end by 5 bases, with 13 bases between. The CDR3 contains 12 residues.

A few counts support this clonotype. The chain is built from TRBV12-3 or TRBV12-4 and TRBJ2-3; D might be TRBD1 (5 bases). V dropped 3 bases and J dropped 6 bases, with 13 bases sitting between them. The CDR3 is made up of 14 amino acids. CDR3 sequence (DNA): TGTGCCAGCAGTTTCTGGGGCAAGCCGGATACGCAGTATTTT. This gives the protein CASSFWGKPDTQYF.

Ten or more counts support this clonotype. The rearrangement uses TRBV10-3 and TRBJ2-5; TRBD2 might be the D (6 bases). The V gene lost 0 bases and the J gene lost 0 bases, with 11 bases spanning the gap. Germline values: CDR1 ENHRY, CDR2 SYGVKD. This CDR3 contains 16 residues. DNA for the CDR3: TGTGCCATCAGTGAGTCCGTGACTAGGCACCAAGAGACCCAGTACTTC. This gives the protein CAISESVTRHQETQYF.

This clonotype was recorded at least ten times. The chain links TRBV11-3 to TRBJ2-7; no definite D call. This CDR3 is built from 13 residues. V gave up 3 bases and J gave up 2 bases, with 8 bases separating them. Germline CDR1 is SGHNT and CDR2 is YENEEA. The CDR3 protein is CASSFYTAYEQYF. DNA for the CDR3: TGTGCCAGCAGCTTCTACACAGCCTACGAGCAGTACTTC.

This clonotype was detected ten times or more. CDR3 coding DNA: TGCGCCAGCAGCCAAGAAAGGGGGTCTAGATCCTACGAGCAGTACTTC. Residues: CASSQERGSRSYEQYF. V usage is TRBV4-1 and J usage is TRBJ2-7; weak D call: TRBD1 (6 bases). The CDR3 is 16 residues long. Trimming left V 0 bases short and J 1 base short, with 13 bases between. Germline V gives CDR1 MGHRA, CDR2 YSYEKL.

Regarding this clonotype: A single base separates this from a much larger clone, so it may be a read error. J is TRBJ2-7 and V is TRBV5-4, with 8 positions matching TRBD2. Germline CDR1 SGHNT, CDR2 YYREEE (reference sequence). The CDR3 sequence is 14 residues long. CDR3 amino acids: CASSPAPGGSEQCF. The CDR3 bases are TGTGCCAGCAGCCCTGCGCCGGGAGGGAGCGAGCAGTGCTTC.

This clonotype has at least ten counts. The J gene is TRBJ1-3, the V gene TRBV5-1; D is ambiguous. CDR1 and CDR2 from the germline V gene are SGHRS and YFSETQ. The ends were cut back, 3 bases at V and 8 bases at J, with 9 bases in the middle. CDR3 length equals 12 residues. CDR3 sequence: CASSWPGDTIYF. In DNA form, the CDR3 reads TGCGCCAGCAGCTGGCCGGGTGACACCATATATTTT.

Worth noting for this clonotype: Its ends do not fully match the called genes, so a read error is possible. V gene TRBV6-2 or TRBV6-3 combines with J gene TRBJ1-2; TRBD1 aligns across 12 bases. CDR1 and CDR2 from the germline V gene are MNHEY and SVGEGT. The CDR3 spans 16 residues. The CDR3: CAGSSGTGGFLYGYTF. CDR3 DNA: TGTGCCGGCAGTAGTGGGACAGGGGGCTTTCTCTATGGCTACACCTTC.